Below are 6 T cell receptor beta chains sequenced from a single sample in a study of neurological immune-mediated disorders. TCRdb recomputed calls from the 5' RACE reads with MiXCR, one row per CDR3 protein. Among around 29,000 distinct CDR3 sequences listed, approximately 6% were seen once. Input material: CD4+ T cells from blood. The receptors were gathered from a woman between 50 and 59 years old in good health.

This clonotype was seen ten or more times. This sequence joins TRBV7-9 and TRBJ1-5; no clear D. This CDR3 is built from 16 residues. Trimming cost V 0 bases and J 4 bases, with 13 bases left between them. The germline V gene encodes CDR1 SEHNR and CDR2 FQNEAQ (reference sequence). The CDR3 here is CASSLAEAGRNQPQHF. The CDR3 nucleotides are TGTGCCAGCAGCTTAGCGGAAGCAGGACGGAATCAGCCCCAGCATTTT.

This clonotype showed up many times. The chain couples TRBV4-2 to TRBJ1-5, with no clear D. Germline CDR1 and CDR2: LGHNA and YNFKEQ. The CDR3 has 18 residues. V gave up 1 base and J gave up 0 bases, with 16 bases separating them. The CDR3, as DNA: TGTGCCAGCAGCCAAGTCGGGGTTTCAGAGATTAGCAATCAGCCCCAGCATTTT. Its translation is CASSQVGVSEISNQPQHF.

This clonotype was observed many times. The DNA for the CDR3 is TGTGCCAGCAGCAAAACAATGGGGGACAAAAACATTCAGTACTTC. Residues: CASSKTMGDKNIQYF. The V call is TRBV5-5, the J call TRBJ2-4; D tentatively fits TRBD1 or TRBD2 (5 bases each). This CDR3 has 15 amino acids. Germline values: CDR1 SGHKS, CDR2 YYEKEE (reference sequence). Trimming took 4 bases from V and 3 from J, leaving 14 bases between them.

This clonotype was seen at least ten times. The CDR3 DNA reads TGTGCCAGCCGCCCGAGGTCGGGTTCCTCCTACAATGAGCAGTTCTTC. Translated, it gives CASRPRSGSSYNEQFF. The J gene is TRBJ2-1, the V gene TRBV7-2; the D is unclear. CDR3 length: 16 residues. Trimming pared 8 bases from V and 0 bases from J, leaving 17 bases between. Germline V gene lookup returns CDR1 SGHTA and CDR2 FQGNSA.

This clonotype was seen ten or more times. V is TRBV12-3 or TRBV12-4 and J is TRBJ2-3; 8 bases are shared with TRBD2. The J segment lost 8 bases and the V segment lost 3 bases, leaving 10 bases of the junction unmatched. This CDR3 spans 15 amino acids. The CDR3 nucleotides read TGTGCCAGCAGTTTTCTACTAGCCCGGGGGGGTACGCAGTATTTT. Translation: CASSFLLARGGTQYF.

This clonotype counts as medium-sized. CDR3 nucleotides: TGCAGTGCTCGGGCCTTCAATCAGCCCCAGCATTTT. Residues: CSARAFNQPQHF. The chain uses TRBV20-1 and TRBJ1-5; D gene unclear. Trimming left V 5 bases short and J 3 bases short, with 8 bases between. From germline, CDR1 is DFQATT and CDR2 SNEGSKA (reference sequence). The CDR3 runs to 12 residues.